This T cell receptor beta chain was recorded in a study of T cell repertoires in cytomegalovirus infection. Study-wide context: Recently identified HLA-C-restricted CMV epitopes and well-studied HLA-B-restricted CMV epitopes were used by the study.

As to this clonotype: As yet, its antigen is unknown.

Via MiXCR, TCRdb re-called the reads, giving one row per CDR3 protein. The data contain roughly 570,000 distinct CDR3 sequences, around 40% of them seen just once; the ten biggest clones take up roughly 50%. The CDR3 extends over 15 amino acids. Germline CDR1 and CDR2: DFQATT and SNEGSKA (reference sequence). The J segment lost 5 bases and the V segment lost 6 bases, leaving 11 bases of the junction unmatched. The chain recombines TRBV20-1 with TRBJ2-3; 10 bases are shared with TRBD2. Specimen: cultured PBMCs, collected from culture after CMV antigen stimulation. The clonotype was recovered from a human donor in good health (CMV status not recorded). Some clones in this sample may be carry-over from other donors' samples. CDR3 DNA: TGCAGTGCCCCCCGGACTAGCGGTGTGGGAGATACGCAGTATTTT. It translates to CSAPRTSGVGDTQYF.